This entry is about one TCR beta chain. Antigen: not known. With 10 bases removed from V and 6 bases from J, the gap between germline ends came to 13 bases. CDR1 and CDR2 (germline): SNHLY, FYNNEI. This CDR3 region has 11 residues. The repertoire was sequenced with immunoSEQ multiplex PCR; TCRdb's copy has only in-frame clones and lacks some. Of some 100,000 clones in the sample, approximately 91% were seen once. The sample originates from a study of T cell responses to AZD1222 COVID-19 vaccine. Study-level results: Nearly half of spike-specific TCRs reportedly go after variant regions that carry no mutations. The donor cohort was predominantly white British with a female majority, and clonal diversity may have been underestimated. Spike as a whole was targeted by vaccine-associated CD4 TCRs, dominant at 160-218 and 743-854. Compared with day 0, the breadth and depth of the Spike-specific TCR repertoire rose significantly after two doses of AZD1222.

The origin of this receptor is an adult in good health. The source was peripheral blood, collected on day 0 of AZD1222 vaccination. J is TRBJ2-7 and V is TRBV2; D gene unclear. CDR3 nucleotides: TGTGCCACATCAGGCGAGCGCGAGCAGTACTTC. Protein: CATSGEREQYF.